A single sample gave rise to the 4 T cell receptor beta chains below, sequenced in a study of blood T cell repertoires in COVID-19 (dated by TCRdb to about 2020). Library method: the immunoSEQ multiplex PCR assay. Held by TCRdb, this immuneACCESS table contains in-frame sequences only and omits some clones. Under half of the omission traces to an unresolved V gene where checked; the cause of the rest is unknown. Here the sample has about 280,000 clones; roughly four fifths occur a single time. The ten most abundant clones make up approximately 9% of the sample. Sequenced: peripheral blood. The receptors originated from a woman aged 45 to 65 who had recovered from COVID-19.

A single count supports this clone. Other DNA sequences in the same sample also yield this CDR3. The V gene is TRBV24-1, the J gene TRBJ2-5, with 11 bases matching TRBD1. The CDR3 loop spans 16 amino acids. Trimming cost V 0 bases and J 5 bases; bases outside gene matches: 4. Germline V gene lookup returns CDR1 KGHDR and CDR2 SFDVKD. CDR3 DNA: TGTGCCACCAGTGATTTGGGGACAGGGGGAGGGGAGACCCAGTACTTC. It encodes CATSDLGTGGGETQYF.

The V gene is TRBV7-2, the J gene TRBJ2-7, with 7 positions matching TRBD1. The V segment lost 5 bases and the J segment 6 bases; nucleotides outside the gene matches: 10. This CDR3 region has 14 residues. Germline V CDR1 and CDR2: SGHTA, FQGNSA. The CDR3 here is CASSEGQTTSEQYF. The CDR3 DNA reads TGTGCCAGCAGCGAGGGACAGACGACTTCCGAGCAGTACTTC.

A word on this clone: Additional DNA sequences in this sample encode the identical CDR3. CDR3 in amino acids: CASSRQLEQFF. In DNA form, the CDR3 reads TGTGCCAGTAGCCGACAACTTGAGCAGTTCTTC. The chain links TRBV19 to TRBJ2-1; D uncertain. Trimming shortened V by 6 bases and J by 9 bases, and 9 bases separated the two germline ends. Germline CDR1 reads LNHDA; CDR2 reads SQIVND (reference sequence). CDR3 length: 11 amino acids. The whole variable domain, remainder taken from reference TRBV19 and TRBJ2-1, is DGGITQSPKYLFRKEGQNVTLSCEQNLNHDAMYWYRQDPGQGLRLIYYSQIVNDFQKGDIAEGYSVSREKKESFPLTVTSAQKNPTAFYLCASSRQLEQFFGPGTRLTVL.

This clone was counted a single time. CDR3 nucleotide sequence: TGTGCCAGCAGGGCTAGCGGGAGTAGCACAGATACGCAGTATTTT. It is translated as CASRASGSSTDTQYF. The chain combines TRBV2 with TRBJ2-3; 10 bases fit TRBD2. CDR3 length: 15 amino acids. The V gene end was trimmed by 6 bases and the J gene end by 0 bases; junction bases not matched to a gene: 3. Germline assignment: CDR1 SNHLY and CDR2 FYNNEI.